The 7 T cell receptor beta chains in this list originate from one sample, sequenced in a study of blood T cells in healthy people across ages. Then a second PCR, running roughly 7 to 12 cycles, was carried out with a sample-barcoded 5' primer and a J-beta primer mix. Using its own MiXCR run on the 5' RACE reads, TCRdb lists one record per CDR3 protein. The sample shows around 1,000,000 distinct CDR3 sequences, almost 25% of them seen only once. A further study also used this sample, focusing on T cells of mothers and their children.

The specimen sequenced was blood. The receptors derive from a girl aged 2 to 10 in good health.

This clonotype showed up just a few times. The chain employs TRBV6-5 and TRBJ2-3; TRBD1 aligns across 7 bases. Trimming removed 2 bases from V and 1 base from J; junction bases left unmatched: 0. Germline loops: CDR1 MNHEY, CDR2 SVGAGI. The CDR3 is made up of 14 amino acids. CDR3 nucleotide sequence: TGTGCCAGCAGTTACAGGGGGCGCACAGATACGCAGTATTTT. It yields the protein CASSYRGRTDTQYF.

V gene TRBV21-1 combines with J gene TRBJ2-4; TRBD1, as called in the table, went unchecked against the DNA. TRBV21-1 is labeled a pseudogene. This CDR3 comprises 15 residues. CDR3 amino acids: CASSRGPLSKNIQYF. In nucleotides, the CDR3 is TGTGCCAGCAGCAGAGGTCCCCTGTCCAAAAACATTCAGTACTTC.

V gene TRBV5-6 combines with J gene TRBJ1-1; possibly TRBD1 for D (6 bases). The germline V gene has CDR1 SGHDT and CDR2 YYEEEE. V lost 2 bases to trimming and J lost 2 bases, with 13 bases between them. The CDR3 totals 15 residues. CDR3 sequence (DNA): TGTGCCAGCAGCTTAGCAGGGGTGGACAACACTGAAGCTTTCTTT. Its protein product is CASSLAGVDNTEAFF. Complete variable domain (other parts from reference TRBV5-6 and TRBJ1-1): DAGVTQSPTHLIKTRGQQVTLRCSPKSGHDTVSWYQQALGQGPQFIFQYYEEEERQRGNFPDRFSGHQFPNYSSELNVNALLLGDSALYLCASSLAGVDNTEAFFGQGTRLTVV.

The table lists this clonotype with a few counts. CDR3 protein: CSVEGLAGVNEQFF. CDR3 bases: TGCAGCGTTGAGGGACTAGCGGGAGTTAATGAGCAGTTCTTC. V usage is TRBV29-1 and J usage is TRBJ2-1; 14 positions match TRBD2. This CDR3 is 14 amino acids long. The trim removed 3 bases at V and 7 bases at J, leaving 2 bases unmatched. CDR1 and CDR2 from the germline V gene are SQVTM and ANQGSEA.

Only a few counts were recorded for this clonotype. The V gene is TRBV7-6, the J gene TRBJ1-1, with 10 positions matching TRBD1. Trimming cost V 4 bases and J 3 bases; bases outside gene matches: 2. CDR1 is SGHVS and CDR2 is FNYEAQ in the germline V gene. This CDR3 spans 14 amino acids. CDR3 protein: CASSSTGGYTEAFF. Here the CDR3 DNA reads TGTGCCAGCAGCTCGACAGGGGGCTACACTGAAGCTTTCTTT. The variable domain in full, with the rest retrieved from reference TRBV7-6 and TRBJ1-1, is GAGVSQSPRYKVTKRGQDVALRCDPISGHVSLYWYRQALGQGPEFLTYFNYEAQQDKSGLPNDRFSAERPEGSISTLTIQRTEQRDSAMYRCASSSTGGYTEAFFGQGTRLTVV.

The gene calls are TRBV7-9 and TRBJ1-1; D is ambiguous. Germline-derived CDR1 and CDR2 are SEHNR and FQNEAQ (reference sequence). V was clipped by 3 bases and J by 1 base, with 9 bases between them. The CDR3 is 14 residues long. The CDR3 loop is CASSLRSQNTEAFF. CDR3 in DNA: TGTGCCAGCAGCTTGCGGTCCCAGAACACTGAAGCTTTCTTT.

The CDR3 loop reads CASTLGAAGKDTQYF. The CDR3 DNA reads TGTGCCAGCACCTTAGGGGCAGCGGGAAAAGATACGCAGTATTTT. This chain connects TRBV12-3 or TRBV12-4 to TRBJ2-3, with 7 bases fitting TRBD2. V was pared by 7 bases and J by 5 bases, with 12 bases of the junction left unmatched. CDR3 size: 15 residues.